A single sample gave rise to the 8 T cell receptor beta chains below, sequenced in a study of response to subunit inactivated influenza vaccine (dated by TCRdb to the late 2010s). Library construction relied on RT-PCR. The sample was run on an Illumina HiSeq 2500. TCRdb redid the processing of the public reads, applying fastp at Q25 and MiXCR, and retained in-frame beta chains. Here each entry gathers all rows of one CDR3 protein and keeps the most common genes and DNA. The sample table contains more than 500,000 distinct CDR3 sequences; only one count was recorded for around 11% of them. Roughly 9.6% of the sample belongs to the ten largest clones. The same sample was also studied in work on T cells expressing NK-cell markers. The second publication reports: TCR beta cDNA libraries were made by 5'RACE template switching that added a universal primer site and unique molecular identifiers.

Sequencing used PBMCs from blood, obtained on the day of vaccination. Receptors were obtained from a man aged 45-60 years who received an inactivated influenza vaccine. Donor details come from another sample of the same person, matched by shared clones.

This clonotype occurred many times. The rearrangement links TRBV20-1 to TRBJ1-5, with D unclear. V lost 3 bases and J 4 bases, leaving 10 bases between the germline ends. Looked up from germline, CDR1 is DFQATT and CDR2 is SNEGSKA (reference sequence). This CDR3 is built from 13 residues. For the CDR3, the DNA is TGCAGTGCTAGGGGCAGCTATAATCAGCCCCAGCATTTT. This sequence encodes CSARGSYNQPQHF.

The table lists this clonotype with a few counts. The chain has TRBV5-1 and TRBJ2-3; the match to TRBD2 covers 8 bases. The CDR3 sequence is 16 residues long. The J segment lost 2 bases and the V segment lost 4 bases, leaving 9 bases of the junction unmatched. Germline V gene sequence: CDR1 SGHRS, CDR2 YFSETQ. CDR3 DNA: TGCGCCAGCAGCCTGGAACGGGGGGGATTCACAGATACGCAGTATTTT. This sequence encodes CASSLERGGFTDTQYF.

The CDR3 loop is CAISERPDRVSGNTIYF. The DNA of the CDR3 is TGTGCCATCAGTGAGCGACCGGACAGGGTCTCTGGAAACACCATATATTTT. J is TRBJ1-3 and V is TRBV10-3, with 8 bases fitting TRBD1. Per germline, CDR1 ENHRY and CDR2 SYGVKD. The CDR3 is made up of 17 amino acids. The V gene end was trimmed by 2 bases and the J gene end by 0 bases; junction bases not matched to a gene: 6.

This clonotype occurred a few times. The rearrangement links TRBV20-1 to TRBJ2-2, with TRBD1 identical over 7 bases. Trimming at V came to 6 bases and at J to 4 bases, leaving 14 bases not matched to a gene. The germline V gene encodes CDR1 DFQATT and CDR2 SNEGSKA (reference sequence). The CDR3 has 16 amino acids. The CDR3: CSAMAVRGGFTGELFF. DNA for the CDR3: TGCAGTGCGATGGCCGTGAGAGGGGGCTTCACCGGGGAGCTGTTTTTT.

This clonotype was counted many times. The chain combines TRBV27 with TRBJ2-1; D remains unclear. V lost 3 bases to trimming and J lost 8 bases, with 11 bases between them. Germline V gene lookup returns CDR1 MNHEY and CDR2 SMNVEV (reference sequence). This CDR3 contains 13 residues. The CDR3: CASSFLGKDEQFF. The CDR3 DNA reads TGTGCCAGCAGTTTTTTAGGGAAAGATGAGCAGTTCTTC.

This clonotype has just a few counts. The chain is built from TRBV29-1 and TRBJ2-5; 12 positions agree with TRBD2. Losses at the gene ends were 6 bases for V and 3 bases for J; bases not matched to a gene: 2. The V gene's germline CDR1 is SQVTM and CDR2 ANQGSEA. The CDR3 has 13 amino acids. CDR3 DNA: TGCAGCGTCCGACTAGCGGGGGAAGAGACCCAGTACTTC. Its protein is CSVRLAGEETQYF.

The chain employs TRBV5-1 and TRBJ2-7; maybe TRBD1 (6 bases). CDR1 and CDR2 (germline): SGHRS, YFSETQ. CDR3 length: 17 residues. Between the trimmed V and J ends, which lost 4 bases and 6 bases, there was a span of 26 bases. The CDR3: CASSIGGGRGTPGEQYF. The CDR3 DNA reads TGCGCCAGCAGCATAGGAGGTGGCAGGGGTACCCCCGGCGAGCAGTACTTC.

This clonotype was recorded a few times. The chain has TRBV12-3 or TRBV12-4 and TRBJ2-1; a weak D match, TRBD2 (6 bases). V lost 5 bases, J lost 7 bases, and 12 bases lay in between. The CDR3 is made up of 13 amino acids. The CDR3 region is CASSKGLRNEQFF. The CDR3 DNA follows: TGTGCCAGCAGTAAGGGACTTCGAAATGAGCAGTTCTTC.